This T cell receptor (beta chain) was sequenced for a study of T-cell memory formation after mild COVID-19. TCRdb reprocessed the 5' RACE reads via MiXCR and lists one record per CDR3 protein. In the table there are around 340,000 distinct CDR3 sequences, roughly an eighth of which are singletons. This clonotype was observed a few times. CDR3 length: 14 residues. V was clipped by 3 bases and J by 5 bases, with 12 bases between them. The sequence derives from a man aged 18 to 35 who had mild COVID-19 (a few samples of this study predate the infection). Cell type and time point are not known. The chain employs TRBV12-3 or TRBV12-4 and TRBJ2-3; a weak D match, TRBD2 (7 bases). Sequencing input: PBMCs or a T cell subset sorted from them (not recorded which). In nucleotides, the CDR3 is TGTGCCAGCAGTTTGGGGGGCGGGGGAGATACGCAGTATTTT. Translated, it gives CASSLGGGGDTQYF.